The next 26 T cell receptor beta chains were all read from a single sample in a study of vaccination and CD4 T cells after COVID-19. The Oncomine TCR Beta short-read assay was what sequenced the DNA obtained from cultured CD4+ T cells. MiXCR, applied by TCRdb to the PCR reads, yields one record per CDR3 protein. Of over 10,000 distinct CDR3 sequences in the sample, roughly 66% were seen once. Treatment in this sample: approximately nine-day PBMC culture with coronavirus spike peptide pools or control peptides (ViraFEST assay). These receptors have no known antigen. The sample taken for sequencing was CD4+ T cells from blood, cultured in vitro. The receptors were sampled from a human donor who had recovered from COVID-19.

This clonotype has more than one count but fewer than ten. The rearrangement uses TRBV2 and TRBJ2-7; 9 bases align to TRBD1. After removal of 7 bases from V and 7 bases from J, the junction contained 8 bases not matched to a gene. This CDR3 is 13 amino acids long. Germline V lookup: CDR1 SNHLY, CDR2 FYNNEI. CDR3 sequence: CASTPGQGREQYF. In nucleotides, the CDR3 is TGTGCCAGCACCCCGGGACAGGGTCGGGAGCAGTACTTC.

The chain couples TRBV10-3 to TRBJ2-3; 8 bases are shared with TRBD1. Germline-derived CDR1 and CDR2 are ENHRY and SYGVKD. V was pared by 4 bases and J by 6 bases, with 9 bases of the junction left unmatched. CDR3 length: 15 residues. CDR3 sequence: CAISGNRQGSDTQYF. The CDR3 nucleotides read TGTGCCATCAGTGGAAACCGACAGGGGTCGGATACGCAGTATTTT.

CDR3 coding DNA: TGTGCCAGCAGACTGGACAGTTACAATGAGCAGTTCTTC. This gives the protein CASRLDSYNEQFF. The chain links TRBV2 to TRBJ2-1; D may be TRBD1 (6 bases). Germline CDR1 reads SNHLY; CDR2 reads FYNNEI. Trimming cost V 6 bases and J 4 bases, with 10 bases left between them. The CDR3 is made up of 13 amino acids.

The J gene is TRBJ1-6, the V gene TRBV27; D uncertain. In germline, CDR1 is MNHEY, CDR2 SMNVEV (reference sequence). The length of the CDR3 is 13 residues. Trimming cost V 7 bases and J 3 bases, with 7 bases left between them. CDR3 residues: CASKPRYNSPLHF. As DNA, the CDR3 is TGTGCCAGCAAACCCCGCTATAATTCACCCCTCCACTTT.

This clonotype was seen only a few times. V is TRBV28 and J is TRBJ2-7; tentatively, D is TRBD1 or TRBD2 (5 bases each). The germline gives CDR1 MDHEN, CDR2 SYDVKM. This CDR3 spans 16 amino acids. The germline V and J ends were trimmed by 3 bases and 5 bases, with 20 bases remaining between them. CDR3 protein: CASSFSTGTVGHEQYF. CDR3 sequence (DNA): TGTGCCAGCAGTTTTTCGACGGGGACGGTAGGGCACGAGCAGTACTTC.

This clonotype is classed as medium-sized. This rearrangement joins TRBV20-1 to TRBJ1-1; 11 bases fit TRBD1. The CDR3 spans 16 residues. Unmatched junction bases numbered 7, after V lost 2 bases and J lost 2 bases. Germline assignment: CDR1 DFQATT and CDR2 SNEGSKA (reference sequence). CDR3 protein: CSARTGTGGRNTEAFF. The CDR3 DNA is TGCAGTGCTAGAACCGGGACAGGGGGACGTAACACTGAAGCTTTCTTT.

The chain uses TRBV27 and TRBJ1-1; tentative D call: TRBD1 (5 bases). Germline V gene data show CDR1 as MNHEY and CDR2 as SMNVEV (reference sequence). The CDR3 is 12 residues long. Trimming left V 2 bases short and J 8 bases short, with 9 bases between. The CDR3 DNA reads as TGTGCCAGCAGTTTAGAGGGACGCGAAGCTTTCTTT. Its translation is CASSLEGREAFF.

The chain links TRBV5-4 to TRBJ1-2; 7 nucleotides agree with TRBD1. V lost 4 bases, J lost 8 bases, and 8 bases stayed unmatched. CDR3 length: 13 residues. The germline CDR1 and CDR2 sequences are SGHNT and YYREEE (reference sequence). The CDR3 region has the DNA TGTGCCAGCAGCCTCGACAGGGCGGGGGGCTACACCTTC. It specifies CASSLDRAGGYTF.

The chain uses TRBV18 and TRBJ1-1; TRBD1 aligns across 7 bases. Trimming took 3 bases from V and 3 from J; bases not matched to a gene: 4. CDR1 is KGHSH, CDR2 LQKENI, per germline. CDR3 length equals 14 residues. The CDR3: CASSPNRGYTEAFF. The CDR3 DNA sequence: TGTGCCAGCTCACCGAACAGGGGCTACACTGAAGCTTTCTTT.

The chain employs TRBV6-1 and TRBJ1-5; D remains ambiguous. CDR1 and CDR2 (germline): MNHNS, SASEGT. V lost 1 base to trimming and J lost 3 bases, with 16 bases between them. The CDR3 totals 17 residues. The CDR3 DNA is TGTGCCAGCAGTGAAGAACGCCGGCAGTTCGACAATCAGCCCCAGCATTTT. It translates to CASSEERRQFDNQPQHF.

J is TRBJ2-3 and V is TRBV21-1; the table calls TRBD1, which could not be checked here. TRBV21-1 is a pseudogene. The CDR3 is 20 residues long. The CDR3 bases are TGTGCCAGCAGTCGTAAAGACAGGGGGCCGGCTAGCGGTCGCACAGATACGCAGTATTTT. Protein sequence: CASSRKDRGPASGRTDTQYF.

The J gene is TRBJ2-3, the V gene TRBV2; D remains unclear. Trimming removed 1 base at V and 1 base at J, with 6 bases between. Germline CDR1 and CDR2: SNHLY and FYNNEI. This CDR3 region has 14 residues. The CDR3 loop is CASSEGMGTDTQYF. The CDR3 DNA is TGTGCCAGCAGTGAAGGGATGGGCACAGATACGCAGTATTTT. The whole variable domain, remainder taken from reference TRBV2 and TRBJ2-3, is EPEVTQTPSHQVTQMGQEVILRCVPISNHLYFYWYRQILGQKVEFLVSFYNNEISEKSEIFDDQFSVERPDGSNFTLKIRSTKLEDSAMYFCASSEGMGTDTQYFGPGTRLTVL.

The chain carries TRBV27 and TRBJ2-1, with 7 bases aligning to TRBD2. Looked up from germline, CDR1 is MNHEY and CDR2 is SMNVEV (reference sequence). Trimming removed 5 bases from V and 4 bases from J; junction bases left unmatched: 8. The length of the CDR3 is 15 residues. The CDR3, as DNA: TGTGCCAGCAGTATCAGCGGGACCCCGTACAATGAGCAGTTCTTC. Protein: CASSISGTPYNEQFF.

V gene TRBV15 combines with J gene TRBJ2-7; D not certain. The ends were cut back, 1 base at V and 1 base at J, with 5 bases in the middle. CDR3 length equals 13 residues. The germline gives CDR1 LNHNV, CDR2 YYDKDF (reference sequence). The CDR3 sequence: CATSRASSYEQYF. In DNA form, the CDR3 reads TGTGCCACCAGCAGAGCATCATCCTACGAGCAGTACTTC.

The chain uses TRBV15 and TRBJ2-7, with D maybe TRBD1 (5 bases). Germline V gene sequence: CDR1 LNHNV, CDR2 YYDKDF (reference sequence). CDR3 length: 15 residues. V gave up 2 bases and J gave up 7 bases, with 18 bases separating them. The CDR3 spells CATSRSSGRGWEQYF. In nucleotides, the CDR3 is TGTGCCACCAGCAGATCCTCAGGGCGAGGATGGGAGCAGTACTTC.

J is TRBJ2-7 and V is TRBV6-5; no definite D call. The CDR3 has 15 amino acids. The germline gives CDR1 MNHEY, CDR2 SVGAGI. The V end was cut by 0 bases, the J end by 2 bases, with 11 bases between. As DNA, the CDR3 is TGTGCCAGCAGTTACTCTGGTAATATCGCCTACGAGCAGTACTTC. Translated, it gives CASSYSGNIAYEQYF.

The J gene is TRBJ2-2, the V gene TRBV11-3; D unresolved. Trimming left V 6 bases short and J 3 bases short, with 8 bases between. From germline, CDR1 is SGHNT and CDR2 YENEEA. The CDR3 is 13 residues long. CDR3 protein: CASSLTYTGELFF. Written as DNA, the CDR3 is TGTGCCAGCAGTTTGACGTACACCGGGGAGCTGTTTTTT.

The chain combines TRBV9 with TRBJ2-7, with D possibly being TRBD1 or TRBD2 (5 bases each). The CDR3 consists of 14 residues. Germline values: CDR1 SGDLS, CDR2 YYNGEE. The ends were cut back, 0 bases at V and 6 bases at J, with 13 bases in the middle. In DNA form, the CDR3 reads TGTGCCAGCAGCGTAGCTGGGACCATCGGCGAGCAGTACTTC. It is translated as CASSVAGTIGEQYF.

The rearrangement links TRBV6-1 to TRBJ2-3, with D possibly TRBD1 on 6 matching bases. Trimming left V 4 bases short and J 3 bases short, with 14 bases between. CDR1 is MNHNS, CDR2 SASEGT, per germline. The CDR3 covers 15 residues. CDR3 amino acids: CASSARQAQTDTQYF. The CDR3 DNA reads as TGTGCCAGCAGTGCCCGACAGGCCCAAACAGATACGCAGTATTTT.

This chain connects TRBV7-8 to TRBJ1-4; D is perhaps TRBD1 (6 bases). The CDR3 spans 15 residues. In germline, CDR1 is SGHVS, CDR2 FQNEAQ. Trimming took 1 base from V and 7 from J, leaving 13 bases between them. CDR3 in amino acids: CASSLEYGGREKLFF. The DNA for the CDR3 is TGTGCCAGCAGCTTAGAGTACGGGGGCCGTGAAAAACTGTTTTTT.

The CDR3 sequence is CSARLAGDTQYF. The CDR3 DNA follows: TGCAGTGCTAGACTAGCGGGAGATACGCAGTATTTT. The genes are TRBV20-1 and TRBJ2-3; 8 bases are shared with TRBD2. The CDR3 sequence is 12 residues long. The germline V gene encodes CDR1 DFQATT and CDR2 SNEGSKA (reference sequence). The V and J ends lost 2 bases and 5 bases, in that order; junction bases with no gene match: 0.

This chain joins TRBV7-3 and TRBJ2-2; D may be TRBD2 (5 bases). Germline CDR1 is SGHTA and CDR2 is FQGTGA. V lost 6 bases and J lost 4, with 15 bases in between. This CDR3 spans 15 amino acids. The chain's CDR3 is CASSRSEGRTGELFF. The CDR3, as DNA: TGTGCCAGCAGTCGGTCAGAGGGCCGCACCGGGGAGCTGTTTTTT.

This chain uses TRBV7-6 with TRBJ2-7; D remains ambiguous. Trimming removed 5 bases from V and 5 bases from J, with 16 bases in between. Germline V gives CDR1 SGHVS, CDR2 FNYEAQ. This CDR3 is 14 amino acids long. The DNA for the CDR3 is TGTGCCAGCAGCCCCAACACCATTAGCAACGAGCAGTACTTC. It encodes CASSPNTISNEQYF.

The CDR3 loop is CASSLGQGAYGYTF. The CDR3 bases are TGTGCCAGCAGCCTCGGACAGGGGGCCTATGGCTACACCTTC. The chain combines TRBV6-1 with TRBJ1-2, with 11 bases identical to TRBD1. J was trimmed by 4 bases and V by 6 bases; bases with no gene match: 4. The germline V gene encodes CDR1 MNHNS and CDR2 SASEGT. The CDR3 spans 14 residues.

This clonotype was counted only a few times. J is TRBJ1-3 and V is TRBV7-9; no reliable D call. This CDR3 region has 16 residues. The germline V gene encodes CDR1 SEHNR and CDR2 FQNEAQ (reference sequence). V shed 2 bases and J shed 1 base, with 12 bases lying between them. The DNA for the CDR3 is TGTGCCAGCAGCTTACAAGGCGGTGCGTCTGGAAACACCATATATTTT. It encodes CASSLQGGASGNTIYF.

This rearrangement joins TRBV28 to TRBJ1-2; 11 nucleotides agree with TRBD1. Per the germline V gene, CDR1 is MDHEN and CDR2 is SYDVKM. This CDR3 spans 16 amino acids. V dropped 6 bases and J dropped 0; count of bases not matched to a gene: 6. The CDR3 reads CASSRGTGGTNYGYTF. Written as DNA, the CDR3 is TGTGCCAGCAGCCGAGGGACAGGGGGAACTAACTATGGCTACACCTTC.